This TCR beta chain was identified during a study of blood T cell repertoires in COVID-19. Study-wide context: Specimens from acute and convalescent COVID-19 originated in the United States, Italy and Spain. T cells, B-cell-depleted T cells, or PBMCs supplied cDNA or gDNA.

Germline V gene sequence: CDR1 SNHLY, CDR2 FYNNEI. CDR3 size: 15 residues. J gave up 1 base and V 7 bases, and 7 bases lay outside the gene matches. Study processing details: Amplification of reference gene primers was used by the study to estimate nucleated cell counts. The table came from immunoSEQ multiplex PCR; TCRdb's copy has only in-frame clones and leaves some out. The D gene and trimming were derived from the DNA, and the V and J assignments and clone size from that table. Seen here are some 38,000 clones, approximately 89% observed once, and the top ten hold approximately 2.3%. The clonotype was recovered from a man over 45 with active COVID-19. Sample: peripheral blood. The rearrangement links TRBV2 to TRBJ2-5, with 9 positions matching TRBD1. DNA of the CDR3: TGTGCCAGCAACTACCCGGGACAGGGCCAAGAGACCCAGTACTTC. Translated: CASNYPGQGQETQYF.